This TCR beta chain originates from a study of blood T cell repertoires in COVID-19. Study overall: COVID-19 samples, acute and convalescent, were from the United States, Italy and Spain.

Some clones are missing from TCRdb's copy, which holds only in-frame ones; the method was immunoSEQ multiplex PCR. The sample includes about 39,000 clones, around 87% of them seen just once. Germline assignment: CDR1 SGHRS and CDR2 YFSETQ. The V end was cut by 3 bases, the J end by 7 bases, with 10 bases between. The CDR3 covers 13 residues. V usage is TRBV5-1 and J usage is TRBJ1-4; tentatively, D is TRBD1 (5 bases). The sequenced sample consisted of peripheral blood. The clonotype originates from a man between 50 and 59 years old with active or convalescent COVID-19. This chain's CDR3 is CASSSTGSEKLFF. The CDR3 DNA sequence: TGCGCCAGCAGCTCCACAGGTAGTGAAAAACTGTTTTTT.